This entry concerns a single T cell receptor beta chain. Its target is unknown. This sample stems from a study of T cell repertoires in cytomegalovirus infection. Overall study context: CMV epitopes, recently identified HLA-C-restricted and well-studied HLA-B-restricted, were used. TCR beta signatures that were public indicated CMV infection and matching HLA type.

Germline values: CDR1 SEHNR, CDR2 FQNEAQ (reference sequence). V gave up 1 base and J gave up 7 bases, with 6 bases separating them. The CDR3 loop spans 12 amino acids. Study-wide results and caveats: Cumulated frequencies of public TCR beta families served to identify carriers of CMV plus the relevant HLA. CMV-specific HLA-C-restricted TCR beta clonotypes dominated the ex vivo response.

TCRdb ran MiXCR on the reads and lists one entry per CDR3 protein. The repertoire holds around 230,000 distinct CDR3 sequences, with less than 50% as singletons. The sequencing used CD8+ T cells from cultured PBMCs, collected from culture after CMV antigen stimulation. The V and J genes are TRBV7-9 and TRBJ2-3; D unclear. The source is a human donor in good health (CMV status not recorded). Some clones in this sample may be carry-over from other donors' samples. CDR3 loop: CASSLVRNTQYF. The CDR3 bases are TGTGCCAGCAGCTTAGTTCGCAATACGCAGTATTTT.